The sample holds many counts of the clone carrying this TCR beta chain. What it binds is not known. The V end lost 0 bases, the J end lost 2 bases, and 12 bases lay between the germline ends. Germline values: CDR1 DFQATT, CDR2 SNEGSKA (reference sequence). The CDR3 spans 15 residues. TCRdb itself ran the RT-PCR reads through MiXCR, one entry per CDR3 protein. The sample holds about 700,000 distinct CDR3 sequences; approximately 15% are singletons and the top ten take less than 7%. This sample was included in a study of response to subunit inactivated influenza vaccine. Findings and caveats of the study: The authors suggested that every seasonal influenza vaccination recruits few new T cells.

This sequence joins TRBV20-1 and TRBJ2-3, with D possibly being TRBD1 or TRBD2 (5 bases each). This sequence was found in a man aged 50 to 60 who received an inactivated influenza vaccine. The starting material was PBMCs from blood, obtained roughly 15 days before vaccination. The DNA for the CDR3 is TGCAGTGCTAGAGATCATGTGGGGACCACAGATACGCAGTATTTT. This translates into CSARDHVGTTDTQYF.